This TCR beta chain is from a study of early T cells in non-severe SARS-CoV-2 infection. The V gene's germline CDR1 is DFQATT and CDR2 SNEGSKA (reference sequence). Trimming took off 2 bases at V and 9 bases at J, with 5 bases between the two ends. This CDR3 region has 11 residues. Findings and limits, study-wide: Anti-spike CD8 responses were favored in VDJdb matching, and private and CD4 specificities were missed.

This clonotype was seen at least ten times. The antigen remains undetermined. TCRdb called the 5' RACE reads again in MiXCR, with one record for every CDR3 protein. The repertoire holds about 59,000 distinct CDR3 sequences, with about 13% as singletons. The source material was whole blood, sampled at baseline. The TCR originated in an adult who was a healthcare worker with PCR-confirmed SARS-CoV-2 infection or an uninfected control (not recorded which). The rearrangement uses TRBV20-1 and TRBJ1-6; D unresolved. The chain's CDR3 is CSARLGSPLHF. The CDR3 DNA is TGCAGTGCTAGATTGGGTTCACCCCTCCACTTT.